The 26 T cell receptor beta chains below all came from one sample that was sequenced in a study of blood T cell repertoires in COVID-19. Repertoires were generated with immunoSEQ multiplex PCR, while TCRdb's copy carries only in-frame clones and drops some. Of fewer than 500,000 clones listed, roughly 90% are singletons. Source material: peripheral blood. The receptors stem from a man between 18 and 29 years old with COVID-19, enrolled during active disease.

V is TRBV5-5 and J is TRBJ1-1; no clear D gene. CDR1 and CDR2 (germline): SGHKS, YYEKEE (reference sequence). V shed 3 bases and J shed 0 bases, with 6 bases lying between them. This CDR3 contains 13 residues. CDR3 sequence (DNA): TGTGCCAGCAGCTCCCAGATGAACACTGAAGCTTTCTTT. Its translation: CASSSQMNTEAFF.

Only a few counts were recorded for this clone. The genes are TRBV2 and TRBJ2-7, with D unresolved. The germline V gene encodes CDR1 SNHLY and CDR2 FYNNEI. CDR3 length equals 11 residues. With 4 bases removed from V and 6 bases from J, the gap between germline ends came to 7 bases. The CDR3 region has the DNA TGTGCCAGCAGTGCCCAGGCCGAGCAGTACTTC. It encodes CASSAQAEQYF.

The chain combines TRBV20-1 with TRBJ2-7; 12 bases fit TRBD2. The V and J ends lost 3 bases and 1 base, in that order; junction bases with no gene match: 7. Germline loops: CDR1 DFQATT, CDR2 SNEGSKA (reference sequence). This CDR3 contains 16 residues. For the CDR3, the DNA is TGCAGTGCTAGTGCTAGCGGGAGGGAGTGGTCCTACGAGCAGTACTTC. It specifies CSASASGREWSYEQYF.

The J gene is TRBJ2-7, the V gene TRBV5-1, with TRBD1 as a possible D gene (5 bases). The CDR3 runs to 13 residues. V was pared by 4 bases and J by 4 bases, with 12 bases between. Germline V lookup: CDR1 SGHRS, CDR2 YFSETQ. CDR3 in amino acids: CASSQSGAYEQYF. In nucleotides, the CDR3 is TGCGCCAGCAGCCAAAGTGGGGCTTACGAGCAGTACTTC.

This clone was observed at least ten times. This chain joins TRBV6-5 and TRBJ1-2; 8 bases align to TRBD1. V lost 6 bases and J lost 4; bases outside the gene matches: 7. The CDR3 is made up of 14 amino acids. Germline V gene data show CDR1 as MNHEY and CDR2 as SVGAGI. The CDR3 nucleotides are TGTGCCAGCAGACAACTACAGGGGGGCTATGGCTACACCTTC. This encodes CASRQLQGGYGYTF.

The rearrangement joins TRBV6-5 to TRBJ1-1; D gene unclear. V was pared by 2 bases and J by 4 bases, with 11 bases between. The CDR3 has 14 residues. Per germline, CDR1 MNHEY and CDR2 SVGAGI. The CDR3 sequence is CASSYAGRSTEAFF. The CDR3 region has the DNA TGTGCCAGCAGTTACGCTGGTAGATCCACTGAAGCTTTCTTT.

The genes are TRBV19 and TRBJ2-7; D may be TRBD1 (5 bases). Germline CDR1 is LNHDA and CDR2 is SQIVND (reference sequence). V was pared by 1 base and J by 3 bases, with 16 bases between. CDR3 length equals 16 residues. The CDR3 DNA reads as TGTGCCAGTAGTATAGCCCACAGGCCGCAAGTCTACGAGCAGTACTTC. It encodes CASSIAHRPQVYEQYF.

The CDR3 reads CASSLVSGVRFRETQYF. Written as DNA, the CDR3 is TGCGCCAGCAGCTTGGTCTCAGGGGTTCGGTTTAGAGAGACCCAGTACTTC. This rearrangement joins TRBV5-1 to TRBJ2-5; D is possibly TRBD1 (6 bases). The V gene's germline CDR1 is SGHRS and CDR2 YFSETQ. The CDR3 spans 17 residues. Trimming left V 0 bases short and J 4 bases short, with 19 bases between.

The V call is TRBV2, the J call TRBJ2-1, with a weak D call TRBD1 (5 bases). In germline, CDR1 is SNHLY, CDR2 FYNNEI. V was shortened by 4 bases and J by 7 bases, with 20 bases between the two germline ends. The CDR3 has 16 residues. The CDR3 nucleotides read TGTGCCAGCAGTGTATTAGGGGATTATGCCGAGAATGAGCAGTTCTTC. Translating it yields CASSVLGDYAENEQFF.

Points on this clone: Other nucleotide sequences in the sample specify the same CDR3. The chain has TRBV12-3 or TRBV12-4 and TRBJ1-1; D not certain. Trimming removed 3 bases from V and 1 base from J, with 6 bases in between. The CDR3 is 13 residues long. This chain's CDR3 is CASSFAGNTEAFF. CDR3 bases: TGTGCCAGCAGTTTCGCAGGGAACACTGAAGCTTTCTTT.

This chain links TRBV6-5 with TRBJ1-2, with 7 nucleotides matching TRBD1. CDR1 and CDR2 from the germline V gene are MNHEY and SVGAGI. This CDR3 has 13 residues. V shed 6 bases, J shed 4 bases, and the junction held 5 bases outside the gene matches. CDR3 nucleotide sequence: TGTGCCAGCAGGGACAGGAGCGTCTATGGCTACACCTTC. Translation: CASRDRSVYGYTF.

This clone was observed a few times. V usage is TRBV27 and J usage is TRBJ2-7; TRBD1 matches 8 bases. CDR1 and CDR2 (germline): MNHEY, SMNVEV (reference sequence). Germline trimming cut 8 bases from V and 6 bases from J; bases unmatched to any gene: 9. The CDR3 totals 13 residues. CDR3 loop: CASAITQGAEQYF. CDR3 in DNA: TGTGCCAGCGCGATCACCCAGGGGGCCGAGCAGTACTTC.

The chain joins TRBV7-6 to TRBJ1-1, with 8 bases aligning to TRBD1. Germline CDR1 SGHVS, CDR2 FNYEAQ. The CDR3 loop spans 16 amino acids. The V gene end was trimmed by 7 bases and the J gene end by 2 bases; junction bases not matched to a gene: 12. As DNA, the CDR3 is TGTGCCAGCACAAAGTGGGGGACAGGTCTTAACACTGAAGCTTTCTTT. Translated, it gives CASTKWGTGLNTEAFF.

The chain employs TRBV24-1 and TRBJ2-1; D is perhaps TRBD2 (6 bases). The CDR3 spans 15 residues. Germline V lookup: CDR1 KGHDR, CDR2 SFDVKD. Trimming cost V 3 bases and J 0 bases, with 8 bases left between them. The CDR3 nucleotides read TGTGCCACCAGTGATGCGGGGAGCTCCTACAATGAGCAGTTCTTC. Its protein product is CATSDAGSSYNEQFF.

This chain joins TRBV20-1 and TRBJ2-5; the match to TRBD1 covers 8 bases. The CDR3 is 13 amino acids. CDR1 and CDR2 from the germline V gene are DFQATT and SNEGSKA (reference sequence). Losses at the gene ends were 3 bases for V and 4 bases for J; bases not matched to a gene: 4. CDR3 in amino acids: CSASGQGSETQYF. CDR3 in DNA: TGCAGTGCTAGTGGACAGGGTTCAGAGACCCAGTACTTC.

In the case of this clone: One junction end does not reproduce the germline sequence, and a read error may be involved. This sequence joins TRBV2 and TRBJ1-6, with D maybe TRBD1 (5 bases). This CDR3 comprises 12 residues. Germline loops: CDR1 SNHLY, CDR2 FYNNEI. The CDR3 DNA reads TGTGCCAGCAGTGAAGCGCTGAACAGGTCCAACTTT. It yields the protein CASSEALNRSNF.

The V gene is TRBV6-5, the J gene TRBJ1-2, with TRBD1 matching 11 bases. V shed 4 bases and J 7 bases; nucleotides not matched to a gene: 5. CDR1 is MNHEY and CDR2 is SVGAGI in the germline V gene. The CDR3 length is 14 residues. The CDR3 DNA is TGTGCCAGCAGTTGGACAGGGGGCGCACTTGGCTACACCTTC. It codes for CASSWTGGALGYTF.

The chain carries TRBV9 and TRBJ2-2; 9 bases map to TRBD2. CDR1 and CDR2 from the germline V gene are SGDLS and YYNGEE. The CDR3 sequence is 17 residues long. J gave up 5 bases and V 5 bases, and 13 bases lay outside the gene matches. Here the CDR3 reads CASSEGLAGAPTGELFF. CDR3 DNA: TGTGCCAGCAGTGAGGGGTTAGCGGGGGCTCCAACCGGGGAGCTGTTTTTT. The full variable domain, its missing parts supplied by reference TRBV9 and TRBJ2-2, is DSGVTQTPKHLITATGQRVTLRCSPRSGDLSVYWYQQSLDQGLQFLIQYYNGEERAKGNILERFSAQQFPDLHSELNLSSLELGDSALYFCASSEGLAGAPTGELFFGEGSRLTVL.

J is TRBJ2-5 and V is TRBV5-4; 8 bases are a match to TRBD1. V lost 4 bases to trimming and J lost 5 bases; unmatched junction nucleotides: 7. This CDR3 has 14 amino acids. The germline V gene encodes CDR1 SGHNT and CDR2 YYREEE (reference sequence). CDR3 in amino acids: CASSQTGVGETQYF. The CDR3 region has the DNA TGTGCCAGCAGCCAGACAGGGGTAGGCGAGACCCAGTACTTC.

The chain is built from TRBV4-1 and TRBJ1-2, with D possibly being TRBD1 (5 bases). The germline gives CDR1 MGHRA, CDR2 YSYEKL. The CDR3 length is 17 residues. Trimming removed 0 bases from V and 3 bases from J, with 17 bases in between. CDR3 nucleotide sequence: TGCGCCAGCAGCCAAGAAGGTCCCTTTTTGGGGCACTATGGCTACACCTTC. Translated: CASSQEGPFLGHYGYTF.

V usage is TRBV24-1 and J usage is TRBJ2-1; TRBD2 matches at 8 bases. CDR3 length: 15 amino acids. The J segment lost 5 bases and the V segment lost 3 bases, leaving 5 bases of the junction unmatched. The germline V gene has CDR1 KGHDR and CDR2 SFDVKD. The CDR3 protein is CATSDSGRLDNEQFF. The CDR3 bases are TGTGCCACCAGTGATAGCGGGAGACTCGACAATGAGCAGTTCTTC.

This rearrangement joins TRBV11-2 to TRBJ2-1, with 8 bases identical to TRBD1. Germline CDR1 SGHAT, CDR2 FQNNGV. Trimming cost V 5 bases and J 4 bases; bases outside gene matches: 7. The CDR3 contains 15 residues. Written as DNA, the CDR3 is TGTGCCAGCAGCCCCGACAGGGGACCTTACAATGAGCAGTTCTTC. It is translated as CASSPDRGPYNEQFF.

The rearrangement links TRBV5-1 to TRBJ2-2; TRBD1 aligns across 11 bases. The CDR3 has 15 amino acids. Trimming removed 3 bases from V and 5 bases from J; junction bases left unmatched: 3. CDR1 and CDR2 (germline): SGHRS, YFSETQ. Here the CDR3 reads CASSSGQGATGELFF. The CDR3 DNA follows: TGCGCCAGCAGCTCCGGACAGGGGGCGACCGGGGAGCTGTTTTTT.

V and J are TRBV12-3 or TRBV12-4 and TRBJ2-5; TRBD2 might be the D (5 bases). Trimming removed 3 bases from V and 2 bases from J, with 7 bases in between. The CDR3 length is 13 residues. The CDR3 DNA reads TGTGCCAGCAGTTTCTTAGCGCAAGAGACCCAGTACTTC. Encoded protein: CASSFLAQETQYF.

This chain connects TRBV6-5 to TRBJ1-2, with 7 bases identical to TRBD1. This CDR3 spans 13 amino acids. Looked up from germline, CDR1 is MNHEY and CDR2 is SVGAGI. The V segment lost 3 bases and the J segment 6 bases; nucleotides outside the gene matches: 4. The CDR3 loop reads CASSYFQGDGYTF. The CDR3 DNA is TGTGCCAGCAGTTATTTTCAGGGGGATGGCTACACCTTC.

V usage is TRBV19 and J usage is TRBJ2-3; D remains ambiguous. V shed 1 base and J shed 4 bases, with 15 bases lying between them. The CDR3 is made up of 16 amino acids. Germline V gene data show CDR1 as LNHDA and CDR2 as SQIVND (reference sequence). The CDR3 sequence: CASSIVGSGGSDTQYF. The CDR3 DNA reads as TGTGCCAGTAGTATAGTAGGTTCCGGCGGATCAGATACGCAGTATTTT.